This T cell receptor (beta chain) was documented in a study of blood T cell repertoires in COVID-19. The data were produced by immunoSEQ multiplex PCR, yet TCRdb's version contains in-frame clones alone and is incomplete. There are approximately 270,000 clones in the sample; 88% occur only once, and 5% to 6.5% lies in the top ten. This TCR was sampled from a woman in her twenties or thirties with COVID-19, enrolled during active disease. Material: peripheral blood.

The CDR3, as DNA: TGTGCCAGCAGTGGCATTCCCGGCGGTGAGCAGTTCTTC. Translated, it gives CASSGIPGGEQFF. J is TRBJ2-1 and V is TRBV25-1; no definite D call. Germline CDR1 MGHDK, CDR2 SYGVNS. V was cut by 4 bases and J by 9 bases, with 13 bases left in between. The CDR3 spans 13 residues.